What follows is one TCR beta chain and its context. Antigen unknown. Germline V CDR1 and CDR2: LGHNA, YSLEER. The CDR3 is made up of 15 amino acids. The V end lost 0 bases, the J end lost 7 bases, and 13 bases lay between the germline ends. Use of 60 Vbeta and 13 Jbeta primers characterized the PCR. Method: immunoSEQ multiplex PCR; TCRdb's copy keeps in-frame clones and lacks some. Here the sample spans under 95,000 clones, under 80% being singletons. The sample originates from a study of cytomegalovirus exposure and HLA in healthy donors. Study results and caveats: In most subjects, TCR beta sequences reportedly gave accurate predictions of HLA-A and HLA-B alleles.

This chain uses TRBV4-3 with TRBJ1-5, with D hard to call. The material sequenced was PBMCs. The sequence came from a boy between 10 and 17 years old in good health and CMV-seronegative. CDR3 DNA sequence: TGCGCCAGCAGCCAAGAGAGGGCCGGTAGACAGCCCCAGCATTTT. It codes for CASSQERAGRQPQHF.